These 7 T cell receptor beta chains were sequenced from one sample in a study of T cells in Graves' hyperthyroidism and ophthalmopathy. TCR beta CDR3 region amplification was performed from RNA transcripts. A set of HTBI primers served as the primers for a first-round RT-PCR of the TCR CDR3. TCRdb analysed the multiplex PCR reads with MiXCR anew, one entry per CDR3 protein. The profile shows roughly 380,000 distinct CDR3 sequences, about 14% of them singletons. Material for sequencing was blood. The source is a woman in her sixties with Graves' hyperthyroidism.

In its sample, this clonotype was seen many times. The V gene is TRBV5-1, the J gene TRBJ2-1, with no clear D. The germline V gene encodes CDR1 SGHRS and CDR2 YFSETQ. V was clipped by 0 bases and J by 3 bases, with 10 bases between them. The CDR3 runs to 15 residues. The CDR3 bases are TGCGCCAGCAGCTTGGCCGGTCGGATCTACAATGAGCAGTTCTTC. This gives the protein CASSLAGRIYNEQFF.

V and J are TRBV7-2 and TRBJ2-1; D is ambiguous. There are 13 residues in the CDR3. V dropped 1 base and J dropped 8 bases, with 9 bases sitting between them. CDR1 and CDR2 from the germline V gene are SGHTA and FQGNSA. CDR3 DNA: TGTGCCAGCAGCTTAGGCCCTTGGGATGAGCAGTTCTTC. It specifies CASSLGPWDEQFF.

J is TRBJ2-2 and V is TRBV28, with 7 bases that match TRBD1. The ends lost 5 bases at V and 7 bases at J; junction bases unmatched: 10. This CDR3 is 15 amino acids long. CDR1 MDHEN and CDR2 SYDVKM come from the germline V gene. CDR3 DNA sequence: TGTGCCAGCAGTCTAAGACAGGGTGTGATCGGGGAGCTGTTTTTT. Encoded protein: CASSLRQGVIGELFF.

The rearrangement links TRBV29-1 to TRBJ1-3; D is uncertain. Trimming left V 4 bases short and J 0 bases short, with 13 bases between. Germline V gene data show CDR1 as SQVTM and CDR2 as ANQGSEA. The CDR3 covers 15 residues. The CDR3 bases are TGCAGCGTTGGGCAGCACTCCGGCTCTGGAAACACCATATATTTT. Translation: CSVGQHSGSGNTIYF. Using reference TRBV29-1 and TRBJ1-3 for the parts outside the CDR3, the full variable domain is SAVISQKPSRDICQRGTSLTIQCQVDSQVTMMFWYRQQPGQSLTLIATANQGSEATYESGFVIDKFPISRPNLTFSTLTVSNMSPEDSSIYLCSVGQHSGSGNTIYFGEGSWLTVV.

The chain links TRBV9 to TRBJ2-5; D gene ambiguous. Germline CDR1 reads SGDLS; CDR2 reads YYNGEE. The CDR3 is made up of 18 amino acids. Trimming removed 4 bases from V and 2 bases from J, with 24 bases in between. The CDR3 coding sequence is TGTGCCAGCAGCCCCTACCCGACAAGTCTCAGGCGACAAGAGACCCAGTACTTC. Its protein product is CASSPYPTSLRRQETQYF.

The table lists this clonotype with a few counts. In DNA form, the CDR3 reads TGTGCCACCAGTGTTACGGGATACAATGAGCAGTTCTTC. It codes for CATSVTGYNEQFF. The rearrangement links TRBV24-1 to TRBJ2-1; a weak D match, TRBD2 (5 bases). This CDR3 has 13 amino acids. Per the germline V gene, CDR1 is KGHDR and CDR2 is SFDVKD. V shed 5 bases and J shed 4 bases, with 8 bases lying between them.

There are a few counts of this clonotype. This chain joins TRBV20-1 and TRBJ1-1; D is unresolved. CDR3 length: 11 residues. Germline loops: CDR1 DFQATT, CDR2 SNEGSKA (reference sequence). V was shortened by 6 bases and J by 3 bases, with 8 bases between the two germline ends. The CDR3 DNA is TGCAGTGCCCGGGGAGACACTGAAGCTTTCTTT. Encoded protein: CSARGDTEAFF.